This TCR beta chain was identified in a study of blood T cell repertoires in COVID-19. Turning to the study itself: The United States, Italy and Spain were the sources of the acute and convalescent COVID-19 samples. T cells, B-cell-depleted T cells, or PBMCs supplied cDNA or gDNA.

Methods used by the authors: Using reference gene primer amplification, nucleated cell counts were estimated. Repertoires were generated with immunoSEQ multiplex PCR, while TCRdb's copy carries only in-frame clones and drops some. From that table come the V and J calls and clone size; the DNA was used to work out D and trimming. The data contain over 250,000 clones, 80% to 90% of them seen just once; the ten biggest clones take up 2.3%. The CDR3 length is 13 residues. Trimming removed 3 bases from V and 2 bases from J; junction bases left unmatched: 4. Per the germline V gene, CDR1 is DFQATT and CDR2 is SNEGSKA (reference sequence).

The TCR sequence derives from a woman aged 50 to 65 with acute or convalescent COVID-19. The material sequenced was peripheral blood. The chain combines TRBV20-1 with TRBJ2-7, with 7 bases that match TRBD1. The CDR3 sequence is CSASGDSPYEQYF. CDR3 nucleotide sequence: TGCAGTGCTAGTGGGGACAGCCCCTACGAGCAGTACTTC.